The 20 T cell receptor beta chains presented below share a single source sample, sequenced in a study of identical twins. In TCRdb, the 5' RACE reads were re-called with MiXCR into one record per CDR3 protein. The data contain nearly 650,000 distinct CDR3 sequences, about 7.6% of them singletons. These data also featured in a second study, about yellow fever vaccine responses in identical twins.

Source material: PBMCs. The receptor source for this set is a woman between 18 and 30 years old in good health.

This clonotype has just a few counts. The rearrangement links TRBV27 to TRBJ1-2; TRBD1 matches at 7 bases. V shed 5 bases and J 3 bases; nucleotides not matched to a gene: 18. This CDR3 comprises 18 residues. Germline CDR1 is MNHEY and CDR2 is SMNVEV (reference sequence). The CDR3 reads CASSRYPPHTGEDYGYTF. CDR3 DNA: TGTGCCAGCAGTCGCTACCCACCCCACACAGGGGAGGACTATGGCTACACCTTC.

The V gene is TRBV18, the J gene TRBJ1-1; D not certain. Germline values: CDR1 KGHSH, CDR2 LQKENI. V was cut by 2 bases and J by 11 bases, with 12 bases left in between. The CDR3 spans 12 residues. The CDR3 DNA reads TGTGCCAGCTCACCAGTCCCTCCGGAGGCTTTCTTT. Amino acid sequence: CASSPVPPEAFF.

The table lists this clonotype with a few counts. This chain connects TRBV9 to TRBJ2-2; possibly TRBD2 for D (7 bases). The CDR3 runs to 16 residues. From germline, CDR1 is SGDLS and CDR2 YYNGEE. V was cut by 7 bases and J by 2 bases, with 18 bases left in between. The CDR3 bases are TGTGCCAGCGGCAAAGTGGGAGGGGGAAACACCGGGGAGCTGTTTTTT. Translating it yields CASGKVGGGNTGELFF.

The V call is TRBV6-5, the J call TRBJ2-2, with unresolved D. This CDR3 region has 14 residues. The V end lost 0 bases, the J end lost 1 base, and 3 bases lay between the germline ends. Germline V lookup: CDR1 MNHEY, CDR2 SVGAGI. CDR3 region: CASSYSQNTGELFF. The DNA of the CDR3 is TGTGCCAGCAGTTACTCGCAGAACACCGGGGAGCTGTTTTTT.

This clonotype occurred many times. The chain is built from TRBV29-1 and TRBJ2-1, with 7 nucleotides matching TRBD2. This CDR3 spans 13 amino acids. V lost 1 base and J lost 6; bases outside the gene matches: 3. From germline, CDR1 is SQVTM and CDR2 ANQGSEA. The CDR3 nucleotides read TGCAGCGTTGAAGTAGGGAGGGCCAATGAGCAGTTCTTC. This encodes CSVEVGRANEQFF.

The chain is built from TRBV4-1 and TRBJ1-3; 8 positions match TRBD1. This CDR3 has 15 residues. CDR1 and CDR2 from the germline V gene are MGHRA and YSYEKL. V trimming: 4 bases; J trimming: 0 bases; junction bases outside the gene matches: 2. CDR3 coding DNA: TGCGCCAGCAGCCCGGACAGGGACTCTGGAAACACCATATATTTT. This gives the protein CASSPDRDSGNTIYF.

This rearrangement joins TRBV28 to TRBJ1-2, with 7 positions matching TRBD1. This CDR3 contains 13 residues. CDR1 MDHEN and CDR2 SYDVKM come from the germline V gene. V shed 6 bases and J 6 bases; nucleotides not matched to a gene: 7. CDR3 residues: CASSMDRLHGYTF. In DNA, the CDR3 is TGTGCCAGCAGCATGGACAGGTTACATGGCTACACCTTC.

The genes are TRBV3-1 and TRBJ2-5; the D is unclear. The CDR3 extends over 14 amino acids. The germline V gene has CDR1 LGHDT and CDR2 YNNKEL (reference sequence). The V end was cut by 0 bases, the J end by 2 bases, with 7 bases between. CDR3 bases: TGTGCCAGCAGCCAAGATTGGGCTCAAGAGACCCAGTACTTC. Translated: CASSQDWAQETQYF.

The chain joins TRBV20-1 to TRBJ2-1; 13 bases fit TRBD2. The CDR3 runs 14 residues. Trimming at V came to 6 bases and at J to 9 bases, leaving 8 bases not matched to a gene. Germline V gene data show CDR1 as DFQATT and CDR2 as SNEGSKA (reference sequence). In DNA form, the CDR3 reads TGCAGTGCCCCCACTAGCGGGAGGGCGGCTGAGCAGTTCTTC. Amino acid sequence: CSAPTSGRAAEQFF.

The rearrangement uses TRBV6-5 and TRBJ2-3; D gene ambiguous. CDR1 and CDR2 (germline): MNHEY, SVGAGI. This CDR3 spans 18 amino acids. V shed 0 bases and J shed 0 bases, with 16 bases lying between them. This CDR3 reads CASSYSKPRITSTDTQYF. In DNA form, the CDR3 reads TGTGCCAGCAGTTACTCGAAGCCCCGCATAACCAGCACAGATACGCAGTATTTT.

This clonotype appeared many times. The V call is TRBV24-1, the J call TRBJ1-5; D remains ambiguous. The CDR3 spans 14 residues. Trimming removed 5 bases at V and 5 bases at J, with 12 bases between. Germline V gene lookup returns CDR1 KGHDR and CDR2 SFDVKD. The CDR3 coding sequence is TGTGCCACCAGTGCGGGGTTTGACTATCAGCCCCAGCATTTT. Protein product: CATSAGFDYQPQHF.

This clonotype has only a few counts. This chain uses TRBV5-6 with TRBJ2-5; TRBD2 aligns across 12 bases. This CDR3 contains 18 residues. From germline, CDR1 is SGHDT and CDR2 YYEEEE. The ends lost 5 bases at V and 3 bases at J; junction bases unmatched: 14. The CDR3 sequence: CASSQTTSGRRLEETQYF. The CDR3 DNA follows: TGTGCCAGCAGTCAGACGACTAGCGGGAGAAGGCTGGAAGAGACCCAGTACTTC.

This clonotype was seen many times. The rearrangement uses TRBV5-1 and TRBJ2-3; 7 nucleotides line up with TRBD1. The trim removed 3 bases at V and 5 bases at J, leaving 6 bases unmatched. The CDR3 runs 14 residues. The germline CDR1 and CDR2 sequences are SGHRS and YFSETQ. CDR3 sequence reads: CASSWRQGGDTQYF. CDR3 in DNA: TGCGCCAGCAGCTGGAGACAGGGTGGAGATACGCAGTATTTT.

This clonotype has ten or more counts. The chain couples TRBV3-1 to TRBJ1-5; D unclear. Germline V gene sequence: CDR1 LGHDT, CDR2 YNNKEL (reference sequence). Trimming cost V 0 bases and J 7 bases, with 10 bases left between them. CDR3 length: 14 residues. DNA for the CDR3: TGTGCCAGCAGCCAAGAACCGGTGGGGCAGCCCCAGCATTTT. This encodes CASSQEPVGQPQHF.

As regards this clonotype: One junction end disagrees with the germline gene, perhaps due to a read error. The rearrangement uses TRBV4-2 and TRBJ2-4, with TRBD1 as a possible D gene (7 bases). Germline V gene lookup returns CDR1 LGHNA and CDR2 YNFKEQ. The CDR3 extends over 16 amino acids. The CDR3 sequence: CASGQGGRYRENIQYF. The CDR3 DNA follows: TGTGCCAGCGGCCAGGGGGGCCGATACAGGGAAAACATTCAGTACTTC.

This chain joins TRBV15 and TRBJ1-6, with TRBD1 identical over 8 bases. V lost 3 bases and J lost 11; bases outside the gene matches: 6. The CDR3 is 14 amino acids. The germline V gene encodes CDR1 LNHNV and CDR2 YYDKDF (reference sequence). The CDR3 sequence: CATSSRQGFTPLHF. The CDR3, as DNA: TGTGCCACCAGCAGCCGACAGGGGTTTACACCCCTCCACTTT.

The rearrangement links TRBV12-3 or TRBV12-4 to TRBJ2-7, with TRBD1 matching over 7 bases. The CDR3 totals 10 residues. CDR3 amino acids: CASSLGQGEV. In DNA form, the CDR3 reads TGTGCCAGCAGTTTAGGACAGGGAGAGGTC.

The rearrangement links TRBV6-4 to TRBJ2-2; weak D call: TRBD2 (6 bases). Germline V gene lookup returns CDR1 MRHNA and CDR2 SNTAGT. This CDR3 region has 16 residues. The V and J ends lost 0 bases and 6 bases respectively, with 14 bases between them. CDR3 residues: CASSDSGLGGPGELFF. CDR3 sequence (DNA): TGTGCCAGCAGTGACTCTGGTTTGGGAGGTCCCGGGGAGCTGTTTTTT.

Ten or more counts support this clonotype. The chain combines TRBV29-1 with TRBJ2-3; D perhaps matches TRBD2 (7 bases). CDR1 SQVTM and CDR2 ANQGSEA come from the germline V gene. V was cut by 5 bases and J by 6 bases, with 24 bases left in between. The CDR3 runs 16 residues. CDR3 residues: CSVLVMGGASEDTQYF. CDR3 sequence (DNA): TGCAGCGTTCTAGTGATGGGGGGGGCCAGCGAGGATACGCAGTATTTT.

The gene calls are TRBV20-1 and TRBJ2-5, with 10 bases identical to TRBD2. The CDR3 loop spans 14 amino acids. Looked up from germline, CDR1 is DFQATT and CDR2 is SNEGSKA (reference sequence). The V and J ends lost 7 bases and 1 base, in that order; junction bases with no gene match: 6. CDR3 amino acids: CSVKRGGLQETQYF. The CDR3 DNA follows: TGCAGTGTTAAGCGGGGGGGCCTCCAAGAGACCCAGTACTTC.